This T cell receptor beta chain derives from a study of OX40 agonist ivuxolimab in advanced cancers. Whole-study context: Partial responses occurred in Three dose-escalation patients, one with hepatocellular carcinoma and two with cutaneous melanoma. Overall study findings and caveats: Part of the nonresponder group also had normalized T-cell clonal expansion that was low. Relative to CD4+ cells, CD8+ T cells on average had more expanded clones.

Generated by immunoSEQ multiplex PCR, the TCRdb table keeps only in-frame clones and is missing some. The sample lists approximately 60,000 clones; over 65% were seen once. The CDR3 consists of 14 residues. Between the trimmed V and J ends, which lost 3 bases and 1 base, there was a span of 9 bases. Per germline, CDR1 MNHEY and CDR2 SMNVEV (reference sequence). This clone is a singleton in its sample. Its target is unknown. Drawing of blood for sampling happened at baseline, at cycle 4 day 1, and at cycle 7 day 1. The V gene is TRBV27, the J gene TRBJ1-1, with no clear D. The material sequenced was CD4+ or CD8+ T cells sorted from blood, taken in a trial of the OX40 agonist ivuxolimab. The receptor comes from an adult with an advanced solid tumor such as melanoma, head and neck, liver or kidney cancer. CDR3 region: CASSFAGSNTEAFF. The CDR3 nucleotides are TGTGCCAGCAGTTTTGCCGGGTCGAACACTGAAGCTTTCTTT.